This T cell receptor beta chain derives from a study of technical replicates of blood from a handful of donors. Generated by immunoSEQ multiplex PCR, the TCRdb table keeps only in-frame clones and is missing some. Here the sample spans tens of thousands of clones, 95% to 97% being singletons. The length of the CDR3 is 16 residues. Trimming removed 4 bases from V and 0 bases from J, with 10 bases in between. Germline-derived CDR1 and CDR2 are MNHNS and SASEGT. What was sequenced was T cells isolated from PBMCs. The chain combines TRBV6-1 with TRBJ2-6; maybe TRBD1 (6 bases). This receptor was obtained from a human donor in good health. The CDR3: CASSVTGSSGANVLTF. For the CDR3, the DNA is TGTGCCAGCAGTGTCACAGGGTCCTCTGGGGCCAACGTCCTGACTTTC.